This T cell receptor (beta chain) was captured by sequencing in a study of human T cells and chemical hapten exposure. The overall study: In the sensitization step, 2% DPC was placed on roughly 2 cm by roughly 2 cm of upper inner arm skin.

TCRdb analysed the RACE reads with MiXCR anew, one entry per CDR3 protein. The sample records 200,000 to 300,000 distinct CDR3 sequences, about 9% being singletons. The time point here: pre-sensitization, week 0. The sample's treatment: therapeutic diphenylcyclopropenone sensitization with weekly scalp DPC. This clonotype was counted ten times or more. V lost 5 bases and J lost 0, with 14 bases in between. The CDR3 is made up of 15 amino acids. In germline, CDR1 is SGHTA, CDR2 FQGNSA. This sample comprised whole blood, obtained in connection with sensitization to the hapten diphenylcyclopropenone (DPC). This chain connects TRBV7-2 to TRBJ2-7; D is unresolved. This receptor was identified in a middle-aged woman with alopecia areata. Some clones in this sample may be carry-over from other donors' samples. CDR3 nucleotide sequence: TGTGCCAGCAGCCCGGCGCCTCCGAGCTCCTACGAGCAGTACTTC. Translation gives CASSPAPPSSYEQYF.